These 7 T cell receptor beta chains came from one sample sequenced in a study of neurological immune-mediated disorders. One entry per CDR3 protein results from TCRdb running MiXCR on the 5' RACE reads. This sample yields about 74,000 distinct CDR3 sequences, of which 5.2% are seen a single time; 6% to 9.5% belongs to the top ten. What was sequenced was PBMCs. These receptors originate from a man aged 18 to 29 with multiple sclerosis.

This clonotype has ten or more counts. The genes are TRBV12-3 or TRBV12-4 and TRBJ1-1; 12 bases agree with TRBD1. V shed 7 bases and J 2 bases; nucleotides not matched to a gene: 14. CDR3 size: 18 residues. In DNA, the CDR3 is TGTGCCAGCATCCCGGGACAGGGGGCGCGGGGAGCCAACACTGAAGCTTTCTTT. This encodes CASIPGQGARGANTEAFF.

This clonotype was seen ten or more times. The chain combines TRBV7-3 with TRBJ1-1; tentatively, D is TRBD1 (5 bases). The germline V and J ends were trimmed by 8 bases and 1 base, with 11 bases remaining between them. From germline, CDR1 is SGHTA and CDR2 FQGTGA. The CDR3 runs to 13 residues. The CDR3 DNA sequence: TGTGCCAGCGGGCGGGACCCGAACACTGAAGCTTTCTTT. This encodes CASGRDPNTEAFF. The full variable domain, in which reference TRBV7-3 and TRBJ1-1 provide the parts outside the CDR3, is GAGVSQTPSNKVTEKGKYVELRCDPISGHTALYWYRQSLGQGPEFLIYFQGTGAADDSGLPNDRFFAVRPEGSVSTLKIQRTERGDSAVYLCASGRDPNTEAFFGQGTRLTVV.

At least ten counts were recorded for this clonotype. The chain couples TRBV20-1 to TRBJ2-7; 11 bases agree with TRBD2. The germline V gene has CDR1 DFQATT and CDR2 SNEGSKA (reference sequence). The CDR3 is 14 residues long. Trimming took 3 bases from V and 6 from J; bases not matched to a gene: 7. The CDR3 here is CSASSLAGGSEQYF. The CDR3 DNA sequence: TGCAGTGCTAGCAGTCTAGCGGGAGGTAGCGAGCAGTACTTC.

Ten or more counts support this clonotype. V usage is TRBV7-9 and J usage is TRBJ2-7; D gene uncertain. The V end lost 5 bases, the J end lost 2 bases, and 10 bases lay between the germline ends. The CDR3 is made up of 13 amino acids. Germline V gene data show CDR1 as SEHNR and CDR2 as FQNEAQ (reference sequence). CDR3 amino acids: CASSPPAAYEQYF. CDR3 bases: TGTGCCAGCAGCCCCCCGGCAGCCTACGAGCAGTACTTC.

This clonotype has just a few counts. This may be a read error: a much more frequent sequence differs by one nucleotide. Here the CDR3 reads CSARNPWQARSYNEQFF. The CDR3 DNA is TGCAGTGCTAGAAACCCGTGGCAGGCTAGATCCTACAATGAGCAGTTCTTC. V gene TRBV20-1 combines with J gene TRBJ2-1; D is unresolved. Per the germline V gene, CDR1 is DFQATT and CDR2 is SNEGSKA (reference sequence). Trimming took 2 bases from V and 1 from J, leaving 18 bases between them. This CDR3 has 17 amino acids.

In its sample, this clonotype was seen many times. The chain has TRBV20-1 and TRBJ1-6; D not certain. The CDR3 totals 14 residues. Trimming left V 1 base short and J 9 bases short, with 13 bases between. The germline V gene has CDR1 DFQATT and CDR2 SNEGSKA (reference sequence). The CDR3 region is CSARVAEESSPLHF. The CDR3, as DNA: TGCAGTGCTAGAGTAGCGGAGGAAAGTTCACCCCTCCACTTT.

This clonotype is labeled medium-sized. The rearrangement links TRBV28 to TRBJ2-7; no definite D call. The CDR3 contains 12 residues. Deletions cut 0 bases from V and 4 bases from J, with 4 bases between. The germline CDR1 and CDR2 sequences are MDHEN and SYDVKM. The CDR3 loop reads CASSLWLYEQYF. The CDR3 bases are TGTGCCAGCAGTTTATGGTTGTACGAGCAGTACTTC.